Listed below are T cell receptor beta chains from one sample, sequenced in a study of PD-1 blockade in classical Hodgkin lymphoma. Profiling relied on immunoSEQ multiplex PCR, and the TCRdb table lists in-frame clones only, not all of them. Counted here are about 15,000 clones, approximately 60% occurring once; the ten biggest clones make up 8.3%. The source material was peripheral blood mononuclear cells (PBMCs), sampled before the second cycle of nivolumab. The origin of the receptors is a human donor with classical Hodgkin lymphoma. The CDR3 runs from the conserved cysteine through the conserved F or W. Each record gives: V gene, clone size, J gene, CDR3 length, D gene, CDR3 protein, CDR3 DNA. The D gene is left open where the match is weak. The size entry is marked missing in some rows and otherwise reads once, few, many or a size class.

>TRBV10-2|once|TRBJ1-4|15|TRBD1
CASSDPGTGAEKLFF
TGCGCCAGCAGTGATCCCGGGACAGGGGCAGAAAAACTGTTTTTT
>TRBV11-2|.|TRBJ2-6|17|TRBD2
CATGGVQPLSGANVLTF
TGTGCCACGGGGGGGGTTCAGCCCCTATCTGGGGCCAACGTCCTGACTTTC
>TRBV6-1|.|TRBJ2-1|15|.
CASGLDKSSYNEQFF
TGTGCCAGCGGATTGGACAAGAGCTCCTACAATGAGCAGTTCTTC
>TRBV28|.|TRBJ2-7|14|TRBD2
CASSLRAGAYEQYF
TGTGCCAGCAGCCTGAGGGCGGGGGCCTACGAGCAGTACTTC
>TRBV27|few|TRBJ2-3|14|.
CASSLGAGPDTQYF
TGTGCCAGCAGTTTAGGGGCGGGACCAGATACGCAGTATTTT
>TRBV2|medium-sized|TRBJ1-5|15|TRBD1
CASSETGGRNQPQHF
TGTGCCAGCAGTGAAACAGGGGGCCGGAATCAGCCCCAGCATTTT
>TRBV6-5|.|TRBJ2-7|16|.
CASSYSRGGSRVEQYF
TGTGCCAGCAGTTACTCGAGGGGCGGCTCACGGGTCGAGCAGTACTTC
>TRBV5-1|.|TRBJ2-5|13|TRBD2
CASRGLAEETQYF
TGCGCCAGCAGAGGACTAGCGGAAGAGACCCAGTACTTC
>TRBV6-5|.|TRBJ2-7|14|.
CASSYSASRYEQYF
TGTGCCAGCAGTTACTCGGCTAGCCGATACGAGCAGTACTTC
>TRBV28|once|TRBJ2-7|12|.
CASSLRSYEQYF
TGTGCCAGCAGTCTCCGCTCCTACGAGCAGTACTTC
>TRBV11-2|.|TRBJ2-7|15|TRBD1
CASSLGQGPSYEQYF
TGTGCCAGCAGCTTGGGACAGGGTCCTTCCTACGAGCAGTACTTC
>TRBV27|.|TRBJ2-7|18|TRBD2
CASSGLLAGGPSSYEQYF
TGTGCCAGCAGTGGCCTTCTAGCGGGAGGGCCGAGCTCCTACGAGCAGTACTTC
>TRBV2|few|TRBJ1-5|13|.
CASSDRPNQPQHF
TGTGCCAGCAGCGACAGACCAAATCAGCCCCAGCATTTT
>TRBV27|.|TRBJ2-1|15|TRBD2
CASSLDLAGHNEQFF
TGTGCCAGCAGTCTCGATCTAGCGGGGCACAATGAGCAGTTCTTC
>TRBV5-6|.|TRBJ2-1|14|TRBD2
CASSPGGAEKEQFF
TGTGCCAGCAGCCCGGGGGGGGCGGAGAAGGAGCAGTTCTTC